A selection of T cell receptor beta chains follows, all from one sample in a study of T-cell reconstitution after alpha-beta-depleted transplantation in children. One entry per CDR3 protein results from TCRdb running MiXCR on the PCR reads. The sample lists about 610,000 distinct CDR3 sequences, 8% to 11% occurring once. This material consisted of PBMCs from the stem cell graft donor, taken from the stem cell graft. Receptor source: a human donor who donated a stem cell graft to a child with acute myeloid leukemia. Each CDR3 is given with its conserved first and last residue. Fields, in order: D gene, V gene, J gene, clone size, CDR3 protein, CDR3 DNA. A D gene is named only where the DNA matches it firmly. Size is omitted from some rows. Given values are once, few, many or a class for expanded clones.

-	TRBV5-6	TRBJ2-4	few	CASSLAGQLHIQYF	TGTGCCAGCAGCTTGGCAGGACAGCTACACATTCAGTACTTC
TRBD2	TRBV20-1	TRBJ2-3	few	CSASGLAGGPRGTDTQYF	TGCAGTGCCTCAGGACTAGCGGGAGGGCCTCGGGGCACAGATACGCAGTATTTT
-	TRBV28	TRBJ1-1	few	CASSSTAQATPWGAF	TGTGCCAGCAGTTCTACCGCGCAGGCAACCCCTTGGGGGGCTTTT
-	TRBV12-3/TRBV12-4	TRBJ1-4	few	CASSFRETSEKLFF	TGTGCCAGCAGTTTCAGGGAGACTAGTGAAAAACTGTTTTTT
-	TRBV27	TRBJ1-2	few	CASSSRVSGYTF	TGTGCCAGCAGTTCCAGGGTTTCTGGCTACACCTTC
TRBD1	TRBV7-2	TRBJ2-1	-	CASSLGGTGLDEQFF	TGTGCCAGCAGCTTAGGGGGGACAGGGCTAGATGAGCAGTTCTTC
-	TRBV27	TRBJ2-1	-	CATSGVNEQFF	TGTGCCACCAGCGGAGTGAATGAGCAGTTCTTC
-	TRBV15	TRBJ2-7	many	CATSGLNRDIDYEQYF	TGTGCCACCAGCGGTTTAAACCGGGACATAGACTACGAGCAGTACTTC
TRBD2	TRBV20-1	TRBJ2-5	-	CSARDLREDAGGETQYF	TGCAGTGCTAGAGATCTGCGGGAGGACGCGGGGGGAGAGACCCAGTACTTC
-	TRBV12-3/TRBV12-4	TRBJ2-2	-	CASTPEIVTGELFF	TGTGCCAGCACCCCCGAGATAGTCACCGGGGAGCTGTTTTTT
-	TRBV15	TRBJ2-7	many	CATSRVLGPYEQYF	TGTGCCACCAGCAGAGTCTTAGGACCCTACGAGCAGTACTTC
-	TRBV21-1	TRBJ2-5	-	CASSEGGETQYF	TGTGCCAGCTCAGAGGGAGGAGAGACCCAGTACTTC
-	TRBV20-1	TRBJ1-1	few	CSATEQLMNTEAFF	TGCAGTGCTACCGAACAGCTCATGAACACTGAAGCTTTCTTT
TRBD2	TRBV30	TRBJ2-1	-	CAWSSLPTSANEQFF	TGTGCCTGGAGTTCCCTTCCGACTAGCGCAAATGAGCAGTTCTTC
-	TRBV20-1	TRBJ2-2	many	CSATGSVRDTGELFF	TGCAGTGCTACCGGGTCGGTTCGGGACACCGGGGAGCTGTTTTTT
-	TRBV12-3/TRBV12-4	TRBJ2-7	many	CASSLAGNTYEQYF	TGTGCCAGCAGTTTAGCAGGGAATACCTACGAGCAGTACTTC
-	TRBV2	TRBJ1-6	many	CASSDGGRKNSPLHF	TGTGCCAGCAGTGATGGGGGCAGAAAAAATTCACCCCTCCACTTT
-	TRBV15	TRBJ2-3	few	CATSRDLAVPADTQYF	TGTGCCACCAGCAGAGATCTTGCGGTACCCGCAGATACGCAGTATTTT